This T cell receptor (beta chain) appears in the sequencing data of a study of radiotherapy plus CTLA-4 blockade in lung cancer. TCRdb's table, derived via immunoSEQ multiplex PCR, lists solely in-frame clones and lacks some. The table records 42,000 or so clones, 75% to 85% of them present only once. The CDR3 has 13 amino acids. Germline values: CDR1 MNHNS, CDR2 SASEGT. Trimming took off 6 bases at V and 3 bases at J, with 12 bases between the two ends. This specimen was peripheral blood, taken from a patient treated with radiotherapy plus ipilimumab. This TCR derives from a human donor with non-small cell lung cancer that progressed on radiotherapy plus ipilimumab. The chain has TRBV6-1 and TRBJ2-7; D may be TRBD2 (5 bases). The CDR3 DNA follows: TGTGCCAGCAGCTCGACGGACTTCTACGAGCAGTACTTC. The encoded protein is CASSSTDFYEQYF.